This entry is about one T cell receptor (beta chain). Germline V gene sequence: CDR1 SGHTA, CDR2 FQGTGA. The CDR3 has 13 residues. Trimming shortened V by 5 bases and J by 6 bases, and 13 bases separated the two germline ends. The data stem from a study of CD8 T cells in Susac syndrome. Random hexamers were used to reverse transcribe an amount of roughly 0.5 to 1 ug RNA. TCRdb re-called the immunoSEQ multiplex PCR reads through MiXCR, storing one row per CDR3 protein. The sample has about 240,000 distinct CDR3 sequences, 90% to 96% seen once. The chain is built from TRBV7-3 and TRBJ1-2; no clear D gene. The clonotype was recovered from a human donor with Susac syndrome. The source material was CD4+ T cells from PBMCs. CDR3 sequence: CASSPSHSDGYTF. CDR3 nucleotides: TGTGCCAGCAGCCCTTCCCACTCGGATGGCTACACCTTC.